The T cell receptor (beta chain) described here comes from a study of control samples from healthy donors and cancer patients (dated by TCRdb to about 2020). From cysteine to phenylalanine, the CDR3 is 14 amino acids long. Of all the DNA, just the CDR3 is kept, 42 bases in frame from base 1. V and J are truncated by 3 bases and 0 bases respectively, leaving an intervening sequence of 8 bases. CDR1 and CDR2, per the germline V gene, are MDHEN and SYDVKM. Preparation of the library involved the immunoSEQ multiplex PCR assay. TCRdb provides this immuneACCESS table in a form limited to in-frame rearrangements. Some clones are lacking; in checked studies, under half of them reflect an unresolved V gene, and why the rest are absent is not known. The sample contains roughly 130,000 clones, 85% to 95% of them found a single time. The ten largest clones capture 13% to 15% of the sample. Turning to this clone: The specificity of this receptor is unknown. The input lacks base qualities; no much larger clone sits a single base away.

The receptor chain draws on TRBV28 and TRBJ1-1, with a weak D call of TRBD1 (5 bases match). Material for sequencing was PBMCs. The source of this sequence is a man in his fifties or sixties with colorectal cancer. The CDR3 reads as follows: CASSLGRMNTEAFF. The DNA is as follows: TGTGCCAGCAGTTTGGGACGGATGAACACTGAAGCTTTCTTT.